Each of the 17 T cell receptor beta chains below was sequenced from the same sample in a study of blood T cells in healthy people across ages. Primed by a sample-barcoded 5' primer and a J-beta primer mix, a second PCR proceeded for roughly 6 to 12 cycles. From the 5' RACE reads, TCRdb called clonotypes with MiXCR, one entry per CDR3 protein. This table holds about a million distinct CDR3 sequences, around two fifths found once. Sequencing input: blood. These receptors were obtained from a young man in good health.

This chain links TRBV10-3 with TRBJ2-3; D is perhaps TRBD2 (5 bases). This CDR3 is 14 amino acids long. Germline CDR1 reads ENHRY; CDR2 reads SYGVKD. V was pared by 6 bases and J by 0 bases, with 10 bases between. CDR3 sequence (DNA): TGTGCCATCAGGGCCGGGGAGAGCACAGATACGCAGTATTTT. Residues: CAIRAGESTDTQYF.

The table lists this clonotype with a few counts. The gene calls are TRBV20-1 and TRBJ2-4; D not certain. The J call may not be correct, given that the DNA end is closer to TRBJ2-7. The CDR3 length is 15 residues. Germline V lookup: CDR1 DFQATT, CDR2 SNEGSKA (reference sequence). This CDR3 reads CSARDGRTNSYEQYF. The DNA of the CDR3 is TGCAGTGCTAGAGACGGCCGCACGAACTCCTACGAGCAGTACTTC.

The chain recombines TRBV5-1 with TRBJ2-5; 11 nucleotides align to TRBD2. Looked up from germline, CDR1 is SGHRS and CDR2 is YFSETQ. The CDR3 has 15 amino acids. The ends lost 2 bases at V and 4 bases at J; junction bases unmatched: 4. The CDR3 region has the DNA TGCGCCAGCAGCTTCGGACTAGCGGGTGGAGAGACCCAGTACTTC. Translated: CASSFGLAGGETQYF.

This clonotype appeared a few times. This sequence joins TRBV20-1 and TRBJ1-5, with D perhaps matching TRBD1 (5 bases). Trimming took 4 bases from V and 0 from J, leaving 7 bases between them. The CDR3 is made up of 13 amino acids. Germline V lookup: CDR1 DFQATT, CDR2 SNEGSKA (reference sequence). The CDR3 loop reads CSAMTVSNQPQHF. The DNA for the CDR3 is TGCAGTGCTATGACAGTTAGCAATCAGCCCCAGCATTTT.

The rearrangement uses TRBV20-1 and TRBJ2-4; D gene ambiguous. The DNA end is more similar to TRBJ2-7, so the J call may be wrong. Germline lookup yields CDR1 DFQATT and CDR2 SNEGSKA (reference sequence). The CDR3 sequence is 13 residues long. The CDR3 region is CSARDAPVDEQYF. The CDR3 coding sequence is TGCAGTGCTCGTGACGCTCCGGTTGACGAGCAGTACTTC.

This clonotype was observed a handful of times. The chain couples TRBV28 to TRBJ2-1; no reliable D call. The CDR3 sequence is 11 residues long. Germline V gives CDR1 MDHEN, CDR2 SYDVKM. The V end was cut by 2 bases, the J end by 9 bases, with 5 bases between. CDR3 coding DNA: TGTGCCAGCAGTTTAACTGCTGAGCAGTTCTTC. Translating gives CASSLTAEQFF.

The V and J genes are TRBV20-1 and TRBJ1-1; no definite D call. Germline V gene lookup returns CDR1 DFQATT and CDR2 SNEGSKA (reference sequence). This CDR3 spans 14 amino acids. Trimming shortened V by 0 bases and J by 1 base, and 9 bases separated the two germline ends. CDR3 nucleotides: TGCAGTGCTAGAGATCATTCAACGAACACTGAAGCTTTCTTT. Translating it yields CSARDHSTNTEAFF.

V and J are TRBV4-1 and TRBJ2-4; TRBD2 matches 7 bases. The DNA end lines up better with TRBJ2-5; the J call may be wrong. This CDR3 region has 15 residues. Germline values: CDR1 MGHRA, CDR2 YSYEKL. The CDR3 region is CASSQVTAGQETQYF. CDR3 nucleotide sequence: TGCGCCAGCAGCCAAGTGACAGCGGGGCAAGAGACCCAGTACTTC.

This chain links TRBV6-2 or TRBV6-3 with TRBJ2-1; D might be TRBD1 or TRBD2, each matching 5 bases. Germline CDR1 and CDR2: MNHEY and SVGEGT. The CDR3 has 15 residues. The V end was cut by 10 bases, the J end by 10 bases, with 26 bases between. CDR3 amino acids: CAIKEVLGQGNEQFF. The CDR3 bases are TGTGCCATCAAAGAGGTACTAGGACAAGGAAACGAGCAGTTCTTC.

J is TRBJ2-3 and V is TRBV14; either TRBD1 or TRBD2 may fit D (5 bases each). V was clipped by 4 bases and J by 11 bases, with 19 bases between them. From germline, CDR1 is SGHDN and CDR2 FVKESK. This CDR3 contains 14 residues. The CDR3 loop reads CASSPVRPGTRQYF. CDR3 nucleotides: TGTGCCAGCAGCCCGGTACGTCCCGGGACCCGGCAGTATTTT.

The chain's CDR3 is CASTVGSDQPQHF. The CDR3 DNA is TGTGCCAGCACCGTGGGCAGCGATCAGCCCCAGCATTTT. The chain carries TRBV7-2 and TRBJ1-5; D is unclear. The V gene lost 7 bases and the J gene lost 5 bases, with 12 bases spanning the gap. The length of the CDR3 is 13 residues. The germline gives CDR1 SGHTA, CDR2 FQGNSA.

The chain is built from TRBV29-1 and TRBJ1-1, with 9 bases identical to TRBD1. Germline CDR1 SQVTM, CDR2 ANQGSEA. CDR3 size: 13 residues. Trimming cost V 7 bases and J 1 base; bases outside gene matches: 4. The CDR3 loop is CSGTGQGNTEAFF. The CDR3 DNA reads TGCAGCGGTACGGGACAGGGGAACACTGAAGCTTTCTTT.

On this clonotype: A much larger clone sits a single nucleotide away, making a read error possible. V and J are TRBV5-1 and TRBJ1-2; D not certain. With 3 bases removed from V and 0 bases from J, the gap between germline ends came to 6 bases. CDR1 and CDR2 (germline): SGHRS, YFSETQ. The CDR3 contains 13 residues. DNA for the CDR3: TGCGCCAGCAGCTGGGCCGCTAACTATGGCTACACCTTC. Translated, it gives CASSWAANYGYTF.

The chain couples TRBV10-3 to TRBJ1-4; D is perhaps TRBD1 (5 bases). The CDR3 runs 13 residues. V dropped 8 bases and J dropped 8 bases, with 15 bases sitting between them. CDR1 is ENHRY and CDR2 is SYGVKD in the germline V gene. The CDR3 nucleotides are TGTGCCATCCGCCCCGACGGGGCAGAAAAACTGTTTTTT. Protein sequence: CAIRPDGAEKLFF.

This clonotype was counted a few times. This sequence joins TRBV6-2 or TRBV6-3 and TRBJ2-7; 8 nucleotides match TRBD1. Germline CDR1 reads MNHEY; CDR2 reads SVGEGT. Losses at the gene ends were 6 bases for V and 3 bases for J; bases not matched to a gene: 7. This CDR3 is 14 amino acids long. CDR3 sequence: CASSAGQVSYEQYF. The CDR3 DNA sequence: TGTGCCAGCAGCGCGGGACAGGTAAGCTACGAGCAGTACTTC.

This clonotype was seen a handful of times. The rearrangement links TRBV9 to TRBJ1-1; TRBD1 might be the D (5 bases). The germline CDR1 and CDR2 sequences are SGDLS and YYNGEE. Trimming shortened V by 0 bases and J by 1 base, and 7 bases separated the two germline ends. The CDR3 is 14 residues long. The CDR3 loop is CASSVGDRNTEAFF. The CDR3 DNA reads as TGTGCCAGCAGCGTAGGTGACAGGAACACTGAAGCTTTCTTT. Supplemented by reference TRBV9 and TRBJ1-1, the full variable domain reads DSGVTQTPKHLITATGQRVTLRCSPRSGDLSVYWYQQSLDQGLQFLIQYYNGEERAKGNILERFSAQQFPDLHSELNLSSLELGDSALYFCASSVGDRNTEAFFGQGTRLTVV.

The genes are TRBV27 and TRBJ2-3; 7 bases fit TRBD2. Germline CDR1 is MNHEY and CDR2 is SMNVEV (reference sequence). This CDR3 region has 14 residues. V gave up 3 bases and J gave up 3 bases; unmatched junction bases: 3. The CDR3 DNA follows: TGTGCCAGCAGTTTTTACGGGGGGACAGATACGCAGTATTTT. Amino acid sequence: CASSFYGGTDTQYF.